This T cell receptor beta chain was sequenced in a study of tumor and adjacent non-tumor tissue in lung cancer. Across the whole study: The patients, 10 men and roughly 5 women, were roughly 30 to 85 with stage I to III disease.

General study findings and limits: Tumor TCR diversity, when higher, was linked to shorter survival. Significantly higher TCR diversity was found in tumor than normal lung.

RNA was extracted from bulk tissue without any cell sorting. A modified ARM-PCR protocol with three rounds of nested PCR amplified TCRbeta. In TCRdb, the multiplex PCR reads were re-called with MiXCR into one record per CDR3 protein. In the table there are over 100,000 distinct CDR3 sequences, about 75% of which are singletons. The sample holds a few counts of this clonotype. Its target is unknown. Germline-derived CDR1 and CDR2 are SEHNR and FQNEAQ (reference sequence). V lost 5 bases to trimming and J lost 10 bases, with 20 bases between them. This CDR3 spans 14 amino acids. The receptor's source is a woman aged 55-70 years with non-small cell lung cancer. V and J are TRBV7-9 and TRBJ1-2; D might be TRBD1 (5 bases). The specimen sequenced was lung tumor tissue. This CDR3 reads CASSPRSRDWIYTF. The CDR3 DNA is TGTGCCAGCAGCCCGAGGTCCAGGGATTGGATCTACACCTTC.